The next 15 T cell receptor beta chains were all read from a single sample in a study of a mutant IDH1 vaccine in newly diagnosed glioma. Profiled with immunoSEQ multiplex PCR; TCRdb holds only in-frame clones, not every one. Seen here are 32,000 or so clones, around 90% observed once, and the top ten hold around 3%. Documented time point: week 5, during vaccination. One vaccine dose held 300 ug of mutant IDH1 20-mer peptide and came with topical imiquimod. Antigen specificity for these receptors is unknown. The material was peripheral blood mononuclear cells (PBMCs), obtained from a glioma patient whose treatment included an IDH1 peptide vaccine. These receptors originate from a middle-aged woman with glioma. Some clones in this sample may be carry-over from other donors' samples.

This clone appeared a few times. The genes are TRBV28 and TRBJ2-5; 12 bases map to TRBD2. Per germline, CDR1 MDHEN and CDR2 SYDVKM. The CDR3 length is 15 residues. The J segment lost 7 bases and the V segment lost 6 bases, leaving 9 bases of the junction unmatched. The chain's CDR3 is CASSARLAGEGTQYF. The CDR3, as DNA: TGTGCCAGCAGCGCGAGACTAGCGGGGGAGGGGACCCAGTACTTC.

The CDR3 DNA reads TGTGCCAGTAGTTTCTCAGGGGACGGGGCCCAGCATTTT. Protein: CASSFSGDGAQHF. The chain couples TRBV19 to TRBJ1-5; TRBD1 is a possible D gene (6 bases). Per the germline V gene, CDR1 is LNHDA and CDR2 is SQIVND (reference sequence). V was trimmed by 5 bases and J by 11 bases, leaving 16 bases between them. The CDR3 is 13 residues long.

This rearrangement joins TRBV2 to TRBJ1-2; possibly TRBD1 for D (6 bases). Germline V gene data show CDR1 as SNHLY and CDR2 as FYNNEI. The CDR3 spans 14 residues. V lost 1 base to trimming and J lost 4 bases, with 10 bases between them. The CDR3 DNA is TGTGCCAGCAGTGAAGTTAGGGGGGCCTATGGCTACACCTTC. This sequence encodes CASSEVRGAYGYTF.

The chain is built from TRBV6-5 and TRBJ1-3; D uncertain. CDR3 length: 15 amino acids. The germline CDR1 and CDR2 sequences are MNHEY and SVGAGI. V was trimmed by 2 bases and J by 2 bases, leaving 10 bases between them. Written as DNA, the CDR3 is TGTGCCAGCAGTTACGTAGGTTCAACTGGAAACACCATATATTTT. Its protein product is CASSYVGSTGNTIYF.

The CDR3 reads CASSPGQVITDTQYF. CDR3 nucleotide sequence: TGCGCCAGCAGCCCCGGGCAGGTCATCACAGATACGCAGTATTTT. The chain combines TRBV4-3 with TRBJ2-3; D gene uncertain. The V end lost 4 bases, the J end lost 2 bases, and 13 bases lay between the germline ends. The CDR3 totals 15 residues. The germline CDR1 and CDR2 sequences are LGHNA and YSLEER.

The chain employs TRBV25-1 and TRBJ2-7; perhaps TRBD2 as D (6 bases). Germline loops: CDR1 MGHDK, CDR2 SYGVNS. The V end lost 2 bases, the J end lost 2 bases, and 10 bases lay between the germline ends. This CDR3 comprises 14 residues. CDR3 in amino acids: CASSERRGTYEQYF. In DNA form, the CDR3 reads TGTGCCAGCAGTGAAAGGAGGGGAACCTACGAGCAGTACTTC.

A few counts support this clone. V usage is TRBV7-2 and J usage is TRBJ1-2, with D perhaps TRBD1 (5 bases). V lost 5 bases, J lost 4 bases, and 23 bases lay in between. This CDR3 has 17 amino acids. Germline V gene sequence: CDR1 SGHTA, CDR2 FQGNSA. DNA for the CDR3: TGTGCCAGCAGCCCGGGGACGACGTGGGGGATCTCCTATGGCTACACCTTC. This codes for CASSPGTTWGISYGYTF.

This clone has just one count. The chain uses TRBV5-1 and TRBJ2-1, with 13 positions matching TRBD2. This CDR3 contains 15 residues. Germline assignment: CDR1 SGHRS and CDR2 YFSETQ. V lost 5 bases to trimming and J lost 9 bases; unmatched junction nucleotides: 8. CDR3 sequence reads: CASRRTSGSLGEQFF. CDR3 sequence (DNA): TGCGCCAGCAGGCGGACTAGCGGGAGTTTGGGTGAGCAGTTCTTC.

The chain joins TRBV27 to TRBJ2-2; tentatively, D is TRBD2 (5 bases). The CDR3 is made up of 13 amino acids. Trimming left V 5 bases short and J 5 bases short, with 9 bases between. The germline V gene has CDR1 MNHEY and CDR2 SMNVEV (reference sequence). CDR3 DNA sequence: TGTGCCAGCAGTCCCCGAGGGACCGGGGAGCTGTTTTTT. Its protein product is CASSPRGTGELFF.

This chain connects TRBV6-5 to TRBJ2-7; D uncertain. The V and J ends lost 2 bases and 4 bases respectively, with 3 bases between them. CDR3 length: 11 residues. CDR1 and CDR2 from the germline V gene are MNHEY and SVGAGI. CDR3 protein: CASSYMYEQYF. The CDR3 nucleotides read TGTGCCAGCAGTTACATGTACGAGCAGTACTTC.

The chain is built from TRBV29-1 and TRBJ2-2; D call uncertain. Germline CDR1 reads SQVTM; CDR2 reads ANQGSEA. The CDR3 runs 14 residues. With 7 bases removed from V and 0 bases from J, the gap between germline ends came to 12 bases. This CDR3 reads CSATPGANTGELFF. For the CDR3, the DNA is TGCAGCGCCACCCCAGGCGCGAACACCGGGGAGCTGTTTTTT.

The chain combines TRBV18 with TRBJ2-5; TRBD2 matches at 9 bases. The V segment lost 0 bases and the J segment 4 bases; nucleotides outside the gene matches: 6. The CDR3 contains 16 residues. Germline assignment: CDR1 KGHSH and CDR2 LQKENI. The CDR3 bases are TGTGCCAGCTCACCACCTAGCGGGGGTGTCGGAGAGACCCAGTACTTC. Translation gives CASSPPSGGVGETQYF. Using reference TRBV18 and TRBJ2-5 for the parts outside the CDR3, the full variable domain is NAGVMQNPRHLVRRRGQEARLRCSPMKGHSHVYWYRQLPEEGLKFMVYLQKENIIDESGMPKERFSAEFPKEGPSILRIQQVVRGDSAAYFCASSPPSGGVGETQYFGPGTRLLVL.

This clone has only a few counts. The chain uses TRBV7-2 and TRBJ2-3; a possible D gene is TRBD1 (6 bases). There are 18 residues in the CDR3. Germline assignment: CDR1 SGHTA and CDR2 FQGNSA. The germline V and J ends were trimmed by 1 base and 3 bases, with 20 bases remaining between them. CDR3 residues: CASSLVFRVAGETDTQYF. The CDR3, as DNA: TGTGCCAGCAGCTTAGTATTCAGGGTGGCAGGGGAGACAGATACGCAGTATTTT.

This chain links TRBV20-1 with TRBJ1-2; the match to TRBD1 covers 7 bases. This CDR3 has 11 amino acids. J gave up 7 bases and V 6 bases, and 5 bases lay outside the gene matches. Looked up from germline, CDR1 is DFQATT and CDR2 is SNEGSKA (reference sequence). The CDR3 region is CSATTGAGYTF. In DNA form, the CDR3 reads TGCAGTGCGACCACAGGGGCTGGCTACACCTTC.

This chain links TRBV19 with TRBJ1-1; TRBD1 matches at 7 bases. The V gene end was trimmed by 5 bases and the J gene end by 4 bases; junction bases not matched to a gene: 10. CDR1 LNHDA and CDR2 SQIVND come from the germline V gene (reference sequence). This CDR3 contains 15 residues. CDR3 protein: CASSSIDRDLTEAFF. For the CDR3, the DNA is TGTGCCAGTAGTTCAATAGACAGGGATCTCACTGAAGCTTTCTTT.